The 3 T cell receptor beta chains listed next were all sequenced from one sample in a study of blood T cell repertoires in COVID-19. Profiled with immunoSEQ multiplex PCR; TCRdb holds only in-frame clones, not every one. The sample shows around 370,000 clones, around 90% of them seen only once. The specimen sequenced was peripheral blood. These receptors were obtained from a woman under 30 who had recovered from COVID-19.

The chain joins TRBV6-2 or TRBV6-3 to TRBJ2-1, with no clear D. There are 14 residues in the CDR3. Germline V gives CDR1 MNHEY, CDR2 SVGEGT. Between the trimmed V and J ends, which lost 1 base and 9 bases, there was a span of 13 bases. The CDR3 loop is CASSYWPPTGEQFF. The CDR3 nucleotides are TGTGCCAGCAGTTACTGGCCTCCTACGGGTGAGCAGTTCTTC.

This clone occurred a few times. The V and J genes are TRBV11-2 and TRBJ2-5, with TRBD1 as a possible D gene (5 bases). There are 15 residues in the CDR3. Trimming took 1 base from V and 1 from J, leaving 10 bases between them. CDR1 and CDR2 from the germline V gene are SGHAT and FQNNGV. In DNA, the CDR3 is TGTGCCAGCAGCTTAGTAGGGGCAACCCAAGAGACCCAGTACTTC. Protein product: CASSLVGATQETQYF.

This chain joins TRBV19 and TRBJ2-1; 14 bases are a match to TRBD2. CDR1 and CDR2 from the germline V gene are LNHDA and SQIVND (reference sequence). V lost 6 bases to trimming and J lost 5 bases; unmatched junction nucleotides: 0. This CDR3 has 14 amino acids. The CDR3 DNA reads as TGTGCCAGTAGGGGACTAGCGGGGGACAATGAGCAGTTCTTC. Amino acid sequence: CASRGLAGDNEQFF.